This T cell receptor beta chain was profiled in a study of shared clonotypes between healthy human individuals. Unmatched junction bases numbered 9, after V lost 6 bases and J lost 4 bases. Germline V lookup: CDR1 KGHSH, CDR2 LQKENI. This CDR3 has 15 residues. The method was immunoSEQ multiplex PCR; TCRdb's version includes in-frame clones alone and lacks a portion of them. The sample lists 1,100,000 or so clones, 70% to 80% occurring once. This sequence was found in a man aged 18 to 29 in good health. Some clones in this sample may be carry-over from other donors' samples. Sequencing was done on a sample of memory CD4+ T cells from PBMCs. Documented subset: CD45RA-negative fraction. The V gene is TRBV18, the J gene TRBJ1-2; 9 nucleotides agree with TRBD1. CDR3 DNA sequence: TGTGCCAGCTCGCAGACCGGGACAGGGAGCTATGGCTACACCTTC. Translating it yields CASSQTGTGSYGYTF. The full variable domain, with the rest looked up from reference TRBV18 and TRBJ1-2, is NAGVMQNPRHLVRRRGQEARLRCSPMKGHSHVYWYRQLPEEGLKFMVYLQKENIIDESGMPKERFSAEFPKEGPSILRIQQVVRGDSAAYFCASSQTGTGSYGYTFGSGTRLTVV.